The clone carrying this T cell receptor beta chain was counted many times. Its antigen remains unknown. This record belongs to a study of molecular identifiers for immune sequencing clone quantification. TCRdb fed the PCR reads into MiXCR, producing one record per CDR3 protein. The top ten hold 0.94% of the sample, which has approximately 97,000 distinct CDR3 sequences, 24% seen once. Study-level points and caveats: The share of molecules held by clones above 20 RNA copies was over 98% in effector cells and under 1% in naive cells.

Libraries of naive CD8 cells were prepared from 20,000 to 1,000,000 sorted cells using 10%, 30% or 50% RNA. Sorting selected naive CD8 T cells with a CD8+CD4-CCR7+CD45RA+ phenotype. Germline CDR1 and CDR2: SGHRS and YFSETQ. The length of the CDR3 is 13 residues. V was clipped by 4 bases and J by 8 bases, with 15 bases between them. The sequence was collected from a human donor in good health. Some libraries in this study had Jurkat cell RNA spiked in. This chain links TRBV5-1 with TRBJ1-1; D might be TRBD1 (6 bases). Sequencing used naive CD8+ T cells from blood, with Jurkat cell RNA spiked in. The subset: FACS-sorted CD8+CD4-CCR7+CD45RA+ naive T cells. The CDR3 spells CASSPTTGPEAFF. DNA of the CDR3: TGCGCCAGCAGCCCAACCACAGGGCCAGAAGCTTTCTTT.